These 21 T cell receptor beta chains were all obtained from the same sample, sequenced in a study of blood T cell repertoires in COVID-19. Generated by immunoSEQ multiplex PCR, the TCRdb table keeps only in-frame clones and is missing some. The repertoire holds under 60,000 clones, with approximately 80% as singletons. The sequencing sample was made of peripheral blood. Every receptor here comes from a man aged 55 to 70 with acute or convalescent COVID-19.

This clone was observed a handful of times. The sample carries other DNA sequences with the same CDR3. This chain links TRBV5-1 with TRBJ1-1, with D possibly matching TRBD1 (5 bases). The germline CDR1 and CDR2 sequences are SGHRS and YFSETQ. The CDR3 is 15 amino acids. Between the trimmed V and J ends, which lost 0 bases and 0 bases, there was a span of 9 bases. CDR3 DNA: TGCGCCAGCAGCTTGGTACCAGGGTTGAACACTGAAGCTTTCTTT. Protein product: CASSLVPGLNTEAFF.

The J gene is TRBJ2-7, the V gene TRBV30; 9 nucleotides match TRBD1. V was clipped by 2 bases and J by 1 base; unmatched bases: 3. The germline V gene has CDR1 GTSNPN and CDR2 SVGIG (reference sequence). CDR3 length: 14 amino acids. The CDR3 loop is CAWSPGQGSYEQYF. The CDR3 DNA sequence: TGTGCCTGGAGTCCGGGACAGGGTTCCTACGAGCAGTACTTC.

This chain connects TRBV4-2 to TRBJ1-5, with 8 bases fitting TRBD1. Trimming removed 0 bases from V and 6 bases from J; junction bases left unmatched: 4. The CDR3 runs 15 residues. CDR1 LGHNA and CDR2 YNFKEQ come from the germline V gene. The DNA of the CDR3 is TGTGCCAGCAGCCAAGACCCGACAGGGGCTCAGCCCCAGCATTTT. Translating it yields CASSQDPTGAQPQHF.

V gene TRBV5-1 combines with J gene TRBJ2-7, with D unresolved. Germline CDR1 is SGHRS and CDR2 is YFSETQ. V was cut by 2 bases and J by 1 base, with 10 bases left in between. The length of the CDR3 is 14 residues. CDR3 region: CASSLSTPSYEQYF. CDR3 in DNA: TGCGCCAGCAGCTTATCGACACCTTCCTACGAGCAGTACTTC. Drawing the rest from reference TRBV5-1 and TRBJ2-7, the complete variable domain is KAGVTQTPRYLIKTRGQQVTLSCSPISGHRSVSWYQQTPGQGLQFLFEYFSETQRNKGNFPGRFSGRQFSNSRSEMNVSTLELGDSALYLCASSLSTPSYEQYFGPGTRLTVT.

A single count supports this clone. The chain uses TRBV9 and TRBJ2-2, with a weak D call TRBD2 (6 bases). V was cut by 0 bases and J by 7 bases, with 10 bases left in between. This CDR3 has 14 amino acids. The germline gives CDR1 SGDLS, CDR2 YYNGEE. CDR3 region: CASSVASEGGELFF. Here the CDR3 DNA reads TGTGCCAGCAGCGTAGCTAGCGAGGGCGGGGAGCTGTTTTTT.

J is TRBJ1-1 and V is TRBV5-1; 7 bases are a match to TRBD1. Germline lookup yields CDR1 SGHRS and CDR2 YFSETQ. The trim removed 3 bases at V and 4 bases at J, leaving 12 bases unmatched. This CDR3 has 16 residues. The CDR3 loop is CASSYTGTEESTEAFF. CDR3 in DNA: TGCGCCAGCAGCTACACCGGGACAGAGGAGAGCACTGAAGCTTTCTTT.

CDR3 nucleotide sequence: TGCGCCAGCAGCCACCGACAGGGGAACGAAAAACTGTTTTTT. It yields the protein CASSHRQGNEKLFF. The chain employs TRBV5-1 and TRBJ1-4, with TRBD1 matching over 8 bases. The trim removed 4 bases at V and 8 bases at J, leaving 7 bases unmatched. CDR1 and CDR2 (germline): SGHRS, YFSETQ. The CDR3 consists of 14 residues. Using reference TRBV5-1 and TRBJ1-4 for the parts outside the CDR3, the full variable domain is KAGVTQTPRYLIKTRGQQVTLSCSPISGHRSVSWYQQTPGQGLQFLFEYFSETQRNKGNFPGRFSGRQFSNSRSEMNVSTLELGDSALYLCASSHRQGNEKLFFGSGTQLSVL.

The chain carries TRBV2 and TRBJ2-1; D not resolved. V was shortened by 5 bases and J by 8 bases, with 7 bases between the two germline ends. The CDR3 has 11 amino acids. CDR1 and CDR2 from the germline V gene are SNHLY and FYNNEI. Here the CDR3 reads CASSSPYEQFF. The CDR3 DNA is TGTGCCAGCAGTTCCCCTTATGAGCAGTTCTTC.

V is TRBV3-1 (or the pseudogene TRBV3-2) and J is TRBJ2-7; 8 nucleotides match TRBD2. Trimming at V came to 6 bases and at J to 4 bases, leaving 11 bases not matched to a gene. Germline CDR1 LGHDT, CDR2 YNNKEL (reference sequence). This CDR3 spans 15 amino acids. CDR3 region: CASSLGLARVYEQYF. In nucleotides, the CDR3 is TGTGCCAGCAGTTTAGGACTAGCAAGGGTATACGAGCAGTACTTC.

This chain joins TRBV6-5 and TRBJ2-1; D might be TRBD2 (5 bases). The CDR3 consists of 15 residues. The germline V gene encodes CDR1 MNHEY and CDR2 SVGAGI. Trimming stripped 6 bases from V and 4 bases from J, with 16 bases between. This chain's CDR3 is CASRDPSYRYNEQFF. DNA of the CDR3: TGTGCCAGCAGGGACCCTAGCTATCGGTACAATGAGCAGTTCTTC.

This clone came up a few times. V usage is TRBV7-2 and J usage is TRBJ1-1; D unclear. In germline, CDR1 is SGHTA, CDR2 FQGNSA. Trimming stripped 2 bases from V and 5 bases from J, with 9 bases between. The CDR3 length is 13 residues. CDR3 sequence: CASSLTTLTEAFF. The CDR3 DNA is TGTGCCAGCAGCTTAACGACACTTACTGAAGCTTTCTTT.

The CDR3 spells CAISEGAGGSAFF. CDR3 nucleotides: TGTGCCATCAGTGAAGGGGCAGGGGGATCGGCTTTCTTT. The chain couples TRBV10-3 to TRBJ1-1, with 7 bases that match TRBD1. This CDR3 comprises 13 residues. Germline CDR1 ENHRY, CDR2 SYGVKD. With V trimmed by 3 bases and J by 11 bases, 9 bases remained unmatched.

In this sample, this clone turned up once. The chain uses TRBV6-6 and TRBJ1-5; the match to TRBD1 covers 7 bases. The CDR3 is 16 amino acids. CDR1 is MNHNY and CDR2 is SVGAGI in the germline V gene (reference sequence). Trimming cost V 8 bases and J 2 bases; bases outside gene matches: 12. CDR3 DNA sequence: TGTGCCAGCTTAAATTTACAGGGGCCGGGCAATCAGCCCCAGCATTTT. It is translated as CASLNLQGPGNQPQHF.

In this sample, this clone turned up once. The chain combines TRBV15 with TRBJ2-1; maybe TRBD1 (6 bases). This CDR3 is 15 amino acids long. Trimming took off 1 base at V and 2 bases at J, with 9 bases between the two ends. Germline lookup yields CDR1 LNHNV and CDR2 YYDKDF (reference sequence). CDR3 nucleotide sequence: TGTGCCACCAGCAGAGGAGCAGGGGCCTACAATGAGCAGTTCTTC. Translation: CATSRGAGAYNEQFF.

The rearrangement uses TRBV15 and TRBJ2-1; maybe TRBD1 (6 bases). Per germline, CDR1 LNHNV and CDR2 YYDKDF (reference sequence). Trimming cost V 0 bases and J 3 bases, with 9 bases left between them. This CDR3 has 15 amino acids. CDR3 bases: TGTGCCACCAGCAGAGATGAAGGGGGCTACAATGAGCAGTTCTTC. Protein product: CATSRDEGGYNEQFF.

The rearrangement uses TRBV19 and TRBJ2-1, with D possibly matching TRBD1 (7 bases). CDR3 length: 16 amino acids. Germline CDR1 reads LNHDA; CDR2 reads SQIVND (reference sequence). The ends were cut back, 4 bases at V and 6 bases at J, with 19 bases in the middle. The CDR3 DNA sequence: TGTGCCAGTAGTAAACCGGGGGCAGGGGGTGGCAATGAGCAGTTCTTC. Protein: CASSKPGAGGGNEQFF.

This clone was seen a single time. J is TRBJ1-2 and V is TRBV6-5, with D unclear. Looked up from germline, CDR1 is MNHEY and CDR2 is SVGAGI. V was pared by 0 bases and J by 2 bases, with 7 bases between. This CDR3 region has 14 residues. The chain's CDR3 is CASSYSRLNYGYTF. The DNA of the CDR3 is TGTGCCAGCAGTTACTCGAGGCTGAACTATGGCTACACCTTC.

V and J are TRBV24-1 and TRBJ1-4; 7 bases align to TRBD1. The germline gives CDR1 KGHDR, CDR2 SFDVKD. Unmatched junction bases numbered 9, after V lost 4 bases and J lost 8 bases. The CDR3 has 15 residues. In DNA form, the CDR3 reads TGTGCCACCAGTGACTCAAGACAGGGAGGCGAAAAACTGTTTTTT. Its protein product is CATSDSRQGGEKLFF.

The rearrangement joins TRBV3-1 (or the pseudogene TRBV3-2) to TRBJ2-7; D possibly corresponds to TRBD1 (6 bases). From germline, CDR1 is LGHDT and CDR2 YNNKEL (reference sequence). V lost 5 bases to trimming and J lost 2 bases, with 13 bases between them. The CDR3 is made up of 14 amino acids. DNA for the CDR3: TGTGCCAGCAGCTCAAGACAGGTAACCTACGAGCAGTACTTC. Amino acids: CASSSRQVTYEQYF.

The chain combines TRBV10-2 with TRBJ2-7; possible D gene TRBD2, 5 bases. This CDR3 contains 16 residues. Trimming took off 0 bases at V and 0 bases at J, with 12 bases between the two ends. Germline CDR1 reads WSHSY; CDR2 reads SAAADI. This CDR3 is CASSESDTGFSYEQYF. Here the CDR3 DNA reads TGCGCCAGCAGTGAGTCGGATACGGGGTTCTCCTACGAGCAGTACTTC.

V and J are TRBV11-2 and TRBJ1-2; 7 nucleotides line up with TRBD1. The CDR3 contains 14 residues. Looked up from germline, CDR1 is SGHAT and CDR2 is FQNNGV. Trimming at V came to 1 base and at J to 6 bases, leaving 5 bases not matched to a gene. The CDR3 spells CASSLGQGGDGYTF. The CDR3 region has the DNA TGTGCCAGCAGCTTAGGACAGGGCGGAGATGGCTACACCTTC.